This T cell receptor beta chain derives from a study of cytomegalovirus exposure and HLA in healthy donors. Study-wide context: The roughly 120 million unique TCR beta sequences, from about 180 million T cells, were found by an earlier analysis.

This CDR3 is 14 amino acids long. J gave up 3 bases and V 4 bases, and 7 bases lay outside the gene matches. Germline values: CDR1 SQVTM, CDR2 ANQGSEA. The PCR had 60 Vbeta and 13 Jbeta primers. Here immunoSEQ multiplex PCR was the method, and the copy in TCRdb shows in-frame clones only, minus some. The sample shows approximately 76,000 clones, over 60% of them seen only once. Findings and caveats of the study: With later analysis, a missense DCLRE1C variant became linked to TCR beta V- and J-gene trimming. Most TCR sequences were uncommon, yet certain public TCRs appeared in many donors. The study labeled about 160 TCR beta chains cytomegalovirus-associated.

To note about this clone: Its specificity is unknown.

The rearrangement uses TRBV29-1 and TRBJ2-3; 7 bases are shared with TRBD1. The receptor's source is a woman between 40 and 55 years old in good health and CMV-seropositive. The sample taken for sequencing was PBMCs. In DNA, the CDR3 is TGCAGCGTTGCTTCGCAGACAGGGACAGATACGCAGTATTTT. This sequence encodes CSVASQTGTDTQYF.